The 5 T cell receptor beta chains below all came from one sample that was sequenced in a study of blood T cells in healthy people across ages. For the second PCR, which ran for about 6 to 11 cycles, a sample-barcoded 5' primer and a J-beta primer mix were used. TCRdb redid the calling of the 5' RACE reads with MiXCR, one entry per CDR3 protein. There are around 280,000 distinct CDR3 sequences in the sample; about 25% occur only once, and 29% lies in the top ten. Sequencing was carried out using blood. All receptors derive from a woman in her 70s in good health.

This clonotype came up a few times. CDR3 loop: CASSQDSWGSSTDTQYF. CDR3 coding DNA: TGCGCCAGCAGCCAAGATTCATGGGGGTCTAGCACAGATACGCAGTATTTT. This chain connects TRBV4-3 to TRBJ2-3; TRBD1 or TRBD2 may be the D gene (5 bases each). Germline-derived CDR1 and CDR2 are LGHNA and YSLEER. The length of the CDR3 is 17 residues. V shed 0 bases and J shed 0 bases, with 13 bases lying between them.

This clonotype was seen a handful of times. The chain links TRBV28 to TRBJ1-1; TRBD1 matches at 11 bases. J lost 4 bases, V lost 7 bases, and 11 bases had no gene match. The CDR3 spans 16 residues. CDR1 is MDHEN, CDR2 SYDVKM, per germline. The CDR3 is CASILGGGTGGTEAFF. The CDR3 bases are TGTGCCAGCATCTTAGGGGGGGGGACAGGGGGCACTGAAGCTTTCTTT. Drawing the rest from reference TRBV28 and TRBJ1-1, the complete variable domain is DVKVTQSSRYLVKRTGEKVFLECVQDMDHENMFWYRQDPGLGLRLIYFSYDVKMKEKGDIPEGYSVSREKKERFSLILESASTNQTSMYLCASILGGGTGGTEAFFGQGTRLTVV.

This clonotype was picked up a small number of times. The chain joins TRBV6-5 to TRBJ2-1; D perhaps matches TRBD2 (6 bases). Germline V gives CDR1 MNHEY, CDR2 SVGAGI. V was pared by 2 bases and J by 9 bases, with 17 bases between. The CDR3 is 15 residues long. CDR3: CASSYDSGYPGEQFF. The CDR3 DNA sequence: TGTGCCAGCAGTTACGACAGCGGGTATCCGGGTGAGCAGTTCTTC.

The chain has TRBV28 and TRBJ2-1, with 8 bases aligning to TRBD1. The germline gives CDR1 MDHEN, CDR2 SYDVKM. Trimming removed 9 bases from V and 7 bases from J; junction bases left unmatched: 11. The CDR3 has 14 amino acids. The CDR3 DNA is TGTGCCAGTCGGACAGGGAAAACCTTGAATGAGCAGTTCTTC. Its protein product is CASRTGKTLNEQFF.

The chain couples TRBV6-6 to TRBJ2-2, with D perhaps TRBD1 or TRBD2 (5 bases each). CDR1 is MNHNY and CDR2 is SVGAGI in the germline V gene (reference sequence). Trimming removed 5 bases at V and 1 base at J, with 11 bases between. CDR3 size: 15 residues. CDR3 in amino acids: CASSAVRGNTGELFF. Here the CDR3 DNA reads TGTGCCAGCAGTGCCGTGAGGGGGAACACCGGGGAGCTGTTTTTT.